This T cell receptor beta chain was recorded in a study of cytotoxic CD8 clonotypes in ibrutinib-treated CLL (dated by TCRdb to 2020 to 2023). Concerning the study at large: The cohort had over ten relapsed/refractory and around 14 treatment-naive patients; 17 to 18 were IGHV unmutated. Responses were partial in some 24 patients and complete in 2; after median 68 months follow-up, around 15 stayed in remission and about twelve progressed. Response samples were taken after a median of approximately 13 months on treatment, ranging from about 6 to 36 months. On average, each sample yielded approximately 250,000 productive templates and over 90,000 productive rearrangements. Longitudinal samples were available for about 30% of the 86 trial participants. Cryopreserved peripheral blood mononuclear cells were obtained prior to treatment, at the time of response, and at either disease progression or sustained remission. Patients were still on ibrutinib when every remission and progressive disease sample was collected.

The intended sense of this specimen's time point label: approximately 2 years on ibrutinib. Roughly 2 micrograms of genomic DNA were extracted from cryopreserved PBMCs for TCR beta library preparation. Longitudinal blood samples from CLL patients on ibrutinib monotherapy underwent high-throughput TCR beta sequencing. Patients were enrolled in a phase 2 open-label single-center ibrutinib monotherapy trial. Each clonotype received, on average, 10x coverage in deep resolution sequencing performed on a MiSeq, where the target depth lay between 1 in 1 million and 1 in 200,000 T cells. TCR beta libraries were generated with the immunoSEQ hsTCRB Kit. In the authors' own workflow: The data were analyzed with ImmunoSEQ Analyzer and ImmunoSEQ Data Assistant, and V, D and J gene assignments followed IMGT definitions. Clonality, which ranges from 0 to 1, was calculated by subtracting the normalized Shannon entropy of productive rearrangement frequencies from one. Only overrepresented clonotypes making up at least 0.05% of the repertoire of each patient were included in the public clonotype analysis. Some 13 age-matched healthy donor repertoires from immuneACCESS were used as controls for clonality. TCRdb's version of the immuneACCESS table is confined to in-frame rearrangements and falls short of the full clone set. An unresolved V gene accounts for under half of the shortfall where checked; the remainder is of unknown origin. V, J and clone size are taken as reported in that table, and D and trimming were inferred from the DNA itself. The sample data list roughly 160,000 clones, and about 80% of these were observed just once. The top ten hold around 4.5% of the sample.

On the study overall, not on this receptor specifically: Baseline clonality was found to be higher than that of age-matched healthy donors and was strongly correlated with circulating CD8+ T-cell counts. At ibrutinib response clonality went up, during sustained remission it held steady, and at progression it dropped back toward baseline. Sustained-remission and progressing patients did not have matched sampling times, and lymph node repertoires were not examined. Public clonotypes were rare and either shrank or stayed stable during treatment, and the rise in clonality at ibrutinib response reflected expansion of private clonotypes.

This clone has a single count. Its target antigen remains unknown. No per-base quality is available; no much larger clone lies one base away. Here V drops 5 bases and J drops 5 bases, and the junction holds 12 bases not matched to any gene. The CDR3 runs 15 residues from the cysteine to the phenylalanine. Left in the record is the CDR3 DNA by itself, 45 bases read in frame from the first base. CDR1 and CDR2 are drawn from the germline V gene: SGHAT, FQNNGV. This sequence originates from a human donor with chronic lymphocytic leukemia. The rearrangement combines TRBV11-2 with TRBJ2-7; 7 junctional bases match TRBD2. Sequenced here: PBMCs, sampled after 24 months of ibrutinib treatment. The CDR3 reads as follows: CASSPYQGGRNEQYF. The nucleotide sequence is given as TGTGCCAGCAGCCCCTATCAGGGCGGGAGAAACGAGCAGTACTTC.